This TCR beta chain came from a study of Ad26.COV2.S vaccination and SARS-CoV-2 variants. Background on the study: By the intramuscular route, Ad26.COV2.S was given once, or twice 56 days apart. General study points: Spike-specific TCR breadth was greater after Ad26.COV2.S than placebo.

The treatment is: over 15 received Ad26.COV2.S at low or high dose, single or two shots; roughly 5 received placebo; per-sample allocation not given. On day 63 after the first injection, vaccine and placebo recipients gave samples. The donor was a Boston adult aged 18-55 years. The repertoire was sequenced with immunoSEQ multiplex PCR; TCRdb's copy has only in-frame clones and lacks some. There are roughly 240,000 clones in the sample; roughly 88% occur only once, and about 11% lies in the top ten. About this clone: What it binds is not known.

Trimming stripped 5 bases from V and 6 bases from J, with 19 bases between. The CDR3 runs 15 residues. Germline CDR1 and CDR2: SGHAT and FQNNGV. The source material was peripheral blood, sampled in a trial of Ad26.COV2.S vaccine versus placebo. This TCR came from a person aged 18-60 years who received the Ad26.COV2.S COVID-19 vaccine or a placebo. The J gene is TRBJ1-1, the V gene TRBV11-2; D is unclear. CDR3 sequence: CASSRLGVVVAEAFF. DNA of the CDR3: TGTGCCAGCAGCCGTCTCGGGGTGGTAGTTGCTGAAGCTTTCTTT.